What follows are 24 T cell receptor beta chains derived from one specimen sequenced in a study of CD8+CD57+ T cells in acquired aplastic anemia. Patients who underwent sequencing had shown CD8+CD57+ cell expansion by flow cytometry. TCR beta VDJ and CDR3 profiling used genomic DNA as template. One entry per CDR3 protein results from TCRdb running MiXCR on the reads. This table has about 220,000 distinct CDR3 sequences, 47% appearing once. The specimen was sorted CD4+, CD8+, or CD8+CD57+ T cells (not recorded which) from PBMCs. These receptors came from a human donor with aplastic anemia.

This clonotype was found once. The V and J genes are TRBV12-3 or TRBV12-4 and TRBJ2-1; 10 nucleotides line up with TRBD2. This CDR3 has 14 amino acids. The V and J ends lost 3 bases and 10 bases, in that order; junction bases with no gene match: 6. CDR3 sequence reads: CASSLSGGDSEQFF. In DNA form, the CDR3 reads TGTGCCAGCAGTTTGAGCGGGGGGGATTCCGAGCAGTTCTTC.

The chain uses TRBV7-2 and TRBJ1-2; D is perhaps TRBD1 (5 bases). Trimming cost V 5 bases and J 2 bases, with 12 bases left between them. CDR1 is SGHTA and CDR2 is FQGNSA in the germline V gene. The CDR3 runs to 14 residues. CDR3 DNA: TGTGCCAGCAGCCATCCAGGGAAGAACTATGGCTACACCTTC. Residues: CASSHPGKNYGYTF. Combining the CDR3 with reference TRBV7-2 and TRBJ1-2 gives the whole variable domain GAGVSQSPSNKVTEKGKDVELRCDPISGHTALYWYRQSLGQGLEFLIYFQGNSAPDKSGLPSDRFSAERTGGSVSTLTIQRTQQEDSAVYLCASSHPGKNYGYTFGSGTRLTVV.

The gene calls are TRBV7-8 and TRBJ1-5; 8 bases fit TRBD1. This CDR3 has 15 residues. Germline CDR1 reads SGHVS; CDR2 reads FQNEAQ. V shed 1 base, J shed 2 bases, and the junction held 1 base outside the gene matches. CDR3 protein: CASSLGDRRNQPQHF. CDR3 DNA sequence: TGTGCCAGCAGCTTAGGGGACAGGCGCAATCAGCCCCAGCATTTT.

The J gene is TRBJ1-1, the V gene TRBV6-5; no reliable D call. Trimming left V 5 bases short and J 5 bases short, with 15 bases between. CDR1 MNHEY and CDR2 SVGAGI come from the germline V gene. The length of the CDR3 is 14 residues. Here the CDR3 reads CASSAGSIGTEAFF. The CDR3 nucleotides read TGTGCCAGCAGTGCCGGGAGTATAGGTACTGAAGCTTTCTTT.

V is TRBV7-9 and J is TRBJ1-1, with D perhaps TRBD1 (5 bases). Looked up from germline, CDR1 is SEHNR and CDR2 is FQNEAQ (reference sequence). Trimming removed 4 bases from V and 10 bases from J, with 16 bases in between. CDR3 length: 13 amino acids. CDR3 coding DNA: TGTGCCAGCAGCTCATGGACGGGGGTCGGAGCTTTCTTT. Protein product: CASSSWTGVGAFF. The full variable domain, with the rest looked up from reference TRBV7-9 and TRBJ1-1, is DTGVSQNPRHKITKRGQNVTFRCDPISEHNRLYWYRQTLGQGPEFLTYFQNEAQLEKSRLLSDRFSAERPKGSFSTLEIQRTEQGDSAMYLCASSSWTGVGAFFGQGTRLTVV.

This clonotype has ten or more counts. The chain recombines TRBV20-1 with TRBJ2-1; 8 bases agree with TRBD1. CDR3 length: 16 amino acids. Germline CDR1 is DFQATT and CDR2 is SNEGSKA (reference sequence). The chain's CDR3 is CSRQGATLSSYNEQFF. The CDR3 DNA is TGCAGCCGGCAGGGGGCTACCCTGAGCTCCTACAATGAGCAGTTCTTC.

This clonotype was found many times. V and J are TRBV15 and TRBJ2-7; weak D call: TRBD2 (5 bases). The germline V and J ends were trimmed by 5 bases and 2 bases, with 16 bases remaining between them. Germline lookup yields CDR1 LNHNV and CDR2 YYDKDF (reference sequence). CDR3 length: 15 residues. The CDR3 region is CATSFPREGTYEQYF. CDR3 in DNA: TGTGCCACCAGCTTTCCGCGAGAGGGTACCTACGAGCAGTACTTC.

This clonotype was seen many times. V usage is TRBV20-1 and J usage is TRBJ2-7; no clear D. CDR1 and CDR2 from the germline V gene are DFQATT and SNEGSKA (reference sequence). The CDR3 extends over 14 amino acids. Trimming cost V 6 bases and J 0 bases, with 15 bases left between them. Here the CDR3 reads CSARPSRSSYEQYF. CDR3 sequence (DNA): TGCAGTGCCCGTCCTTCCAGAAGCTCCTACGAGCAGTACTTC.

V is TRBV9 and J is TRBJ1-2; D is ambiguous. CDR3 size: 14 residues. With 4 bases removed from V and 6 bases from J, the gap between germline ends came to 16 bases. The germline gives CDR1 SGDLS, CDR2 YYNGEE. The CDR3 DNA reads TGTGCCAGCAGCCCGCCCGGTTCCCGGGATGGCTACACCTTC. Translated: CASSPPGSRDGYTF.

The rearrangement joins TRBV30 to TRBJ2-7; TRBD1 is a possible D gene (6 bases). The CDR3 consists of 14 residues. V lost 2 bases and J lost 2, with 13 bases in between. Germline loops: CDR1 GTSNPN, CDR2 SVGIG (reference sequence). The CDR3 DNA reads TGTGCCTGGAGTCCGGGACACGGGCCCTACGAGCAGTACTTC. It specifies CAWSPGHGPYEQYF.

The chain carries TRBV7-9 and TRBJ2-7, with D possibly being TRBD1 or TRBD2 (5 bases each). The CDR3 loop spans 18 amino acids. The V gene lost 4 bases and the J gene lost 3 bases, with 25 bases spanning the gap. Germline assignment: CDR1 SEHNR and CDR2 FQNEAQ (reference sequence). The CDR3 DNA is TGTGCCAGCAGCTATCCAGGGAAGGGTAGGGACGAGGACTACGAGCAGTACTTC. Residues: CASSYPGKGRDEDYEQYF.

A remark on this clonotype: The conserved phenylalanine or tryptophan is not found at the CDR3 terminus, so this likely reflects a read error. The chain links TRBV4-2 to TRBJ2-1; D is undetermined. Germline V lookup: CDR1 LGHNA, CDR2 YNFKEQ. V was trimmed by 0 bases and J by 9 bases, leaving 12 bases between them. The CDR3 totals 14 residues. CDR3 sequence (DNA): TGTGCCAGCAGCCAAGATCCCTCGCAAAGTGAGCAGTTCCTC. Its protein product is CASSQDPSQSEQFL.

The chain's CDR3 is CAIARTTGRQGGELFF. The CDR3 nucleotides are TGTGCCATCGCTAGAACAACCGGGAGACAGGGCGGGGAGCTGTTTTTT. This rearrangement joins TRBV10-3 to TRBJ2-2; tentatively, D is TRBD1 (7 bases). The CDR3 is 16 amino acids. Germline V gene data show CDR1 as ENHRY and CDR2 as SYGVKD. V was shortened by 8 bases and J by 7 bases, with 23 bases between the two germline ends.

The rearrangement joins TRBV19 to TRBJ1-1; 12 nucleotides align to TRBD1. Germline lookup yields CDR1 LNHDA and CDR2 SQIVND (reference sequence). V gave up 4 bases and J gave up 4 bases; unmatched junction bases: 10. CDR3 length: 17 amino acids. The CDR3: CASSKPGQGAESTEAFF. The CDR3 DNA reads as TGTGCCAGTAGTAAACCGGGACAGGGGGCGGAGAGCACTGAAGCTTTCTTT.

The table lists this clonotype with a count of one. This chain links TRBV19 with TRBJ1-5, with D uncertain. Looked up from germline, CDR1 is LNHDA and CDR2 is SQIVND (reference sequence). This CDR3 has 13 residues. CDR3 region: CSSGGGFNQPQHF. The CDR3 DNA reads TGTTCCTCCGGTGGCGGTTTCAATCAGCCCCAGCATTTT.

This clonotype was seen ten or more times. This chain links TRBV29-1 with TRBJ2-7; D not certain. Per the germline V gene, CDR1 is SQVTM and CDR2 is ANQGSEA. CDR3 length equals 13 residues. Trimming shortened V by 2 bases and J by 3 bases, and 11 bases separated the two germline ends. CDR3 coding DNA: TGCAGCGTTGAAAAAGGTGGCCTCTACGAGCAGTACTTC. Translation: CSVEKGGLYEQYF.

On this clonotype itself: A much larger clone differs from this one at a single base, so this may be a read error. The chain couples TRBV5-6 to TRBJ1-2; TRBD1 aligns across 8 bases. The CDR3 length is 15 residues. The germline V gene encodes CDR1 SGHDT and CDR2 YYEEEE. CDR3 coding DNA: TGTGTCAGCAGCCCCCCGACAGGGGAAATCTATGGCTACACCTTC. Translated, it gives CVSSPPTGEIYGYTF.

The table lists this clonotype with a count of one. The V and J genes are TRBV7-2 and TRBJ2-6; perhaps TRBD2 as D (6 bases). There are 17 residues in the CDR3. Germline CDR1 reads SGHTA; CDR2 reads FQGNSA. V was trimmed by 5 bases and J by 0 bases, leaving 14 bases between them. The CDR3 nucleotides read TGTGCCAGCAGCGGGCGGGGCCAGTACTCTGGGGCCAACGTCCTGACTTTC. Its protein is CASSGRGQYSGANVLTF.

The chain carries TRBV30 and TRBJ2-2; 7 nucleotides align to TRBD1. Unmatched junction bases numbered 1, after V lost 2 bases and J lost 1 base. This CDR3 region has 14 residues. Germline CDR1 reads GTSNPN; CDR2 reads SVGIG (reference sequence). The CDR3 region is CAWSRTGNTGELFF. As DNA, the CDR3 is TGTGCCTGGAGTCGGACAGGGAACACCGGGGAGCTGTTTTTT.

The chain is built from TRBV5-4 and TRBJ2-1; 9 nucleotides match TRBD2. J gave up 7 bases and V 10 bases, and 12 bases lay outside the gene matches. The CDR3 has 14 residues. Germline V gene data show CDR1 as SGHNT and CDR2 as YYREEE (reference sequence). The CDR3 sequence is CAWSVFSGSNEQFF. CDR3 nucleotide sequence: TGTGCCTGGAGTGTATTTAGCGGGAGTAATGAGCAGTTCTTC.

The table lists this clonotype with many counts. This rearrangement joins TRBV15 to TRBJ1-2, with 8 nucleotides matching TRBD1. The trim removed 5 bases at V and 7 bases at J, leaving 15 bases unmatched. Germline CDR1 LNHNV, CDR2 YYDKDF (reference sequence). This CDR3 is 16 amino acids long. The CDR3 DNA sequence: TGTGCCACCAGCCCCGAGAGCCCGGACAGGGTAGGTGGCTACACCTTC. Encoded protein: CATSPESPDRVGGYTF.

The genes are TRBV19 and TRBJ2-7; D is possibly TRBD1 (7 bases). V gave up 5 bases and J gave up 0 bases, with 17 bases separating them. Germline V gene lookup returns CDR1 LNHDA and CDR2 SQIVND (reference sequence). This CDR3 is 16 amino acids long. The CDR3 nucleotides read TGTGCCAGTAGTTCCCGAGGGGGGACAGACTCCTACGAGCAGTACTTC. It translates to CASSSRGGTDSYEQYF.

This clonotype turned up a few times. The rearrangement links TRBV27 to TRBJ2-7; the match to TRBD2 covers 8 bases. Germline V lookup: CDR1 MNHEY, CDR2 SMNVEV (reference sequence). V dropped 7 bases and J dropped 1; count of bases not matched to a gene: 9. The CDR3 is 15 residues long. This CDR3 reads CASKPSGGSSYEQYF. CDR3 bases: TGTGCCAGCAAACCAAGCGGGGGCTCTTCCTACGAGCAGTACTTC.

The rearrangement joins TRBV6-6 to TRBJ2-3; 13 nucleotides align to TRBD2. CDR3 length equals 16 residues. Germline CDR1 reads MNHNY; CDR2 reads SVGAGI (reference sequence). The junction had 6 bases not matched to a gene; V was cut back by 7 bases and J by 2 bases. The CDR3 here is CASIAGTSGVTDTQYF. The CDR3 DNA reads TGTGCCAGCATCGCCGGGACTAGCGGGGTCACAGATACGCAGTATTTT.